This TCR beta chain was sequenced in a study of blood T cell repertoires in COVID-19. Trimming removed 4 bases from V and 5 bases from J; junction bases left unmatched: 6. Germline V gene sequence: CDR1 GTSNPN, CDR2 SVGIG (reference sequence). The CDR3 loop spans 13 amino acids. The method was immunoSEQ multiplex PCR; TCRdb's version includes in-frame clones alone and lacks a portion of them. The data contain 310,000 or so clones, roughly nine tenths of them singletons. The chain is built from TRBV30 and TRBJ1-1; 8 bases line up with TRBD1. The sequence was collected from a woman aged 25 to 39 who had recovered from COVID-19. The sample comprised PBMCs or T cells enriched from blood (not recorded which). The CDR3 loop reads CAWTEQGGTEAFF. The CDR3 DNA reads as TGTGCCTGGACCGAACAGGGGGGGACTGAAGCTTTCTTT. The complete variable domain, with remaining parts taken from reference TRBV30 and TRBJ1-1, reads SQTIHQWPATLVQPVGSPLSLECTVEGTSNPNLYWYRQAAGRGLQLLFYSVGIGQISSEVPQNLSASRPQDRQFILSSKKLLLSDSGFYLCAWTEQGGTEAFFGQGTRLTVV.